A selection of T cell receptor beta chains follows, all from one sample in a study of shared clonotypes between healthy human individuals. The method was immunoSEQ multiplex PCR; TCRdb's version includes in-frame clones alone and lacks a portion of them. The repertoire includes millions of clones, about 95% of them detected once, and 0.1% to 0.15% sits in the top ten. Sequenced material: naive CD4+ T cells sorted from blood. These receptors were obtained from a man aged 18 to 30 in good health. CDR3s include the opening cysteine and the closing phenylalanine or tryptophan. Fields, in order: V gene, CDR3 length, J gene, D gene, clone size, CDR3 DNA, CDR3 protein. The D gene is left open where the match is weak. Clone size, where shown, is once, few, many, or a class for clones that have expanded.

TRBV19	14	TRBJ2-7	NA	NA	TGTGCCAAGAACGAGGGCCCCCCGGGGGTTAAGCAGTACTTC	CAKNEGPPGVKQYF
TRBV29-1	17	TRBJ1-1	TRBD1	NA	TGCAGCGTGCCGCGAATCACGGAGGACAGGACTGGCGCTGAAGCTTTCTTT	CSVPRITEDRTGAEAFF
TRBV23-1	16	TRBJ1-2	TRBD1	NA	TGCGCCAGCAGAAAGGCAGGGGGAGATACTAACTATGGCTACACCTTC	CASRKAGGDTNYGYTF
TRBV5-1	15	TRBJ2-1	TRBD2	NA	TGCGCCAGCAGCCTTACGGCTAGCGGATACAATGAGCAGTTCTTC	CASSLTASGYNEQFF
TRBV19	14	TRBJ2-2	TRBD2	NA	TGTGCCAGTAGGGGACTAGCGGGAACCGGGGAGCTGTTTTTT	CASRGLAGTGELFF
TRBV5-4	15	TRBJ2-5	NA	NA	TGTGCCAGCAGCATCTCAGCCCTGGGGCAAGAGACCCAGTACTTC	CASSISALGQETQYF
TRBV28	15	TRBJ2-7	TRBD1	once	TGTGCCAGCAGTGCCCCGAAGGGGGCAAGAGACGAGCAGTACTTC	CASSAPKGARDEQYF
TRBV10-3	13	TRBJ2-7	NA	once	TGTGCCACCGCCCAGGACCCTGGCTACGAGCAGTACTTC	CATAQDPGYEQYF
TRBV5-4	15	TRBJ1-1	TRBD1	once	TGTGCCAGCAGCTTGGCGACAGGGGGATTAACTGAAGCTTTCTTT	CASSLATGGLTEAFF
TRBV7-9	14	TRBJ2-7	TRBD1	NA	TGTGCCAGCAGCACAGGGGGACTCTCCTACGAGCAGTACTTC	CASSTGGLSYEQYF
TRBV7-2	14	TRBJ2-4	NA	NA	TGTGCCAGCAGCTTCGCACAGGCCAAAAACATTCAGTACTTC	CASSFAQAKNIQYF
TRBV11-2	12	TRBJ2-3	NA	once	TGTGCCAGCAGCTTAAGGAGTGATACGCAGTATTTT	CASSLRSDTQYF
TRBV5-5	14	TRBJ2-1	NA	NA	TGTGCCAGCAGCTTAGGACGGACCAACAATGAGCAGTTCTTC	CASSLGRTNNEQFF
TRBV28	15	TRBJ2-7	TRBD1	NA	TGTGCCAGCAGTCCCTGGCCCTGGGACAGCCACGAGCAGTACTTC	CASSPWPWDSHEQYF
TRBV27	14	TRBJ2-6	NA	NA	TGTGCCAGCAGTCAACCGTCTGGGGCCAACGTCCTGACTTTC	CASSQPSGANVLTF
TRBV30	10	TRBJ1-2	NA	NA	TGTGCCTGGGGGTCTGAGGGCTACACCTTC	CAWGSEGYTF
TRBV10-3	13	TRBJ1-1	NA	NA	TGTGCCATCAAGGGGGGCCCGAACACTGAAGCTTTCTTT	CAIKGGPNTEAFF
TRBV5-1	16	TRBJ1-2	TRBD1	NA	TGCGCCAGCAGCTTGGAAGGGTACAGGGGGGATCTTGGCTACACCTTC	CASSLEGYRGDLGYTF
TRBV28	13	TRBJ2-7	NA	NA	TGTGCCAGCAGCGCGGGGAATCTGCCCGAGCAGTACTTC	CASSAGNLPEQYF
TRBV29-1	17	TRBJ2-1	NA	NA	TGCAGCGTTGTACCGAGGGCTATGGGGGTCTCGTACAATGAGCAGTTCTTC	CSVVPRAMGVSYNEQFF
TRBV30	13	TRBJ1-4	NA	NA	TGTGCCTGGAGTGTACTGTCGGGTGAAAAACTGTTTTTT	CAWSVLSGEKLFF
TRBV19	13	TRBJ2-3	NA	NA	TGTGCCAGTAGTAGGAGGTACACAGATACGCAGTATTTT	CASSRRYTDTQYF
TRBV7-9	18	TRBJ2-1	NA	NA	TGTGCCAGCAGCTTAGTTCAGATATGGGGGACCGACTACAATGAGCAGTTCTTC	CASSLVQIWGTDYNEQFF
TRBV10-1	15	TRBJ1-1	NA	NA	TGCGCCAGCAGTGAGTCGAGAACAGGCCTAAGTGAAGCTTTCTTT	CASSESRTGLSEAFF
TRBV6-5	15	TRBJ2-1	TRBD2	NA	TGTGCCAGCACCAAGCGGGGGGATTCCTACAATGAGCAGTTCTTC	CASTKRGDSYNEQFF
TRBV6-6	16	TRBJ2-5	TRBD1	NA	TGTGCCAGCAGGGCCGGGACAGGGACCTCCCAAGAGACCCAGTACTTC	CASRAGTGTSQETQYF
TRBV14	14	TRBJ1-2	NA	NA	TGTGCCAGCAGCCAACTAGGGGATAACTATGGCTACACCTTC	CASSQLGDNYGYTF
TRBV28	14	TRBJ1-2	NA	NA	TGTGCCAGCAGTTTATCGGAGGGTGGCTATGGCTACACCTTC	CASSLSEGGYGYTF
TRBV6-5	14	TRBJ1-1	NA	NA	TGTGCCAGCAGTTACTCGACGATATCTCCTGAAGCTTTCTTT	CASSYSTISPEAFF
TRBV5-1	19	TRBJ2-2	TRBD1	NA	TGCGCCAGCAGCTTGCTGGGTCAGACAGGGAACATTCGCACCGGGGAGCTGTTTTTT	CASSLLGQTGNIRTGELFF
TRBV18	14	TRBJ1-4	NA	NA	TGTGCCAGCTCGCCCTTTGACAGTAATGAAAAACTGTTTTTT	CASSPFDSNEKLFF
TRBV2	13	TRBJ2-1	NA	NA	TGTGCCAGCAAGGGACGTCTCCTGTCGGGTCAGTTCTTC	CASKGRLLSGQFF
TRBV6-1	15	TRBJ1-2	NA	NA	TGTGCCAGCAGTGAAGCGGCACGGGCTAACTATGGCTACACCTTC	CASSEAARANYGYTF